This T cell receptor (beta chain) is from a study of high-grade serous ovarian cancer treatment subgroups. Study-level background: Samples averaged roughly 15,000 reads and over 6,000 unique TCR beta rearrangements.

The study's findings and limits: TCR clonal relatedness correlated positively with neoantigen level.

Only in-frame clones appear in the TCRdb table, and some are missing; sequencing was by immunoSEQ multiplex PCR. The top ten hold 5% to 7% of the sample, which has 19,000 or so clones, around 75% seen once. There are 15 residues in the CDR3. After removal of 1 base from V and 10 bases from J, the junction contained 7 bases not matched to a gene. Germline CDR1 reads SGHNT; CDR2 reads YYREEE (reference sequence). Tumor samples were obtained before definitive surgery or chemotherapy. With respect to this clone: Its antigen is not known.

The sample consisted of tumor tissue. The chain carries TRBV5-4 and TRBJ1-6, with 8 bases that match TRBD1. The receptor's source is a human donor with high-grade serous ovarian cancer. Written as DNA, the CDR3 is TGTGCCAGCAGCTTGACTGGGACAGGTCGATCACCCCTCCACTTT. Encoded protein: CASSLTGTGRSPLHF. Full variable domain (rest looked up from reference TRBV5-4 and TRBJ1-6): ETGVTQSPTHLIKTRGQQVTLRCSSQSGHNTVSWYQQALGQGPQFIFQYYREEENGRGNFPPRFSGLQFPNYSSELNVNALELDDSALYLCASSLTGTGRSPLHFGNGTRLTVT.